The sequence of this TCR beta chain was determined in a study of T-cell memory formation after mild COVID-19. Study outcomes and limitations: There was a balanced CD4/CD8 profile in clones contracting day 15 to 85, and later expanders leaned CD4+. Researchers report contracting CD4+ clones mostly in CM and EM, with CD8+ clones in EMRA. A second wave of clones peaked on day 37, and their SARS-CoV-2 specificity went unconfirmed.

CDR3 length equals 16 residues. V shed 1 base, J shed 4 bases, and the junction held 4 bases outside the gene matches. Comment on this clonotype: Its matching antigen is unknown.

TCRdb redid the calling of the 5' RACE reads with MiXCR, one entry per CDR3 protein. The sample records fewer than 250,000 distinct CDR3 sequences, less than 20% being singletons. The sequenced sample consisted of PBMCs or a T cell subset sorted from them (not recorded which). The origin of this receptor is an adult woman who had mild COVID-19 (a few samples of this study predate the infection). Cell type and time point are not known. The V gene is TRBV12-3 or TRBV12-4, the J gene TRBJ2-3, with 11 bases aligning to TRBD2. The CDR3 protein is CASSLGLAGGADTQYF. CDR3 DNA: TGTGCCAGCAGTTTAGGTCTAGCGGGAGGAGCAGATACGCAGTATTTT.